This entry describes one TCR beta chain. Its cognate antigen is unknown. This entry comes from a study of cytomegalovirus exposure and HLA in healthy donors. Study-wide results and caveats: Among donors in an Asian-associated ancestry cluster, a later analysis reportedly found fewer N-insertions than the roughly 670-donor mean. Previous analysis showed most TCR beta V segments were productive about 90% or about 30% of the time.

V dropped 6 bases and J dropped 7 bases, with 15 bases sitting between them. The germline V gene encodes CDR1 SEHNR and CDR2 FQNEAQ (reference sequence). The CDR3 is made up of 13 amino acids. Primers for the PCR totalled 60 Vbeta and 13 Jbeta. Clones were sequenced by immunoSEQ multiplex PCR, and TCRdb holds only the in-frame ones, with some missing. In all, the sample yields about 110,000 clones. Sequencing used PBMCs. The source of this sequence is a man in his forties in good health and CMV-seropositive. J is TRBJ1-1 and V is TRBV7-9, with no clear D. The CDR3 DNA follows: TGTGCCAGCAGTTCTGGAGGGATTAATGAAGCTTTCTTT. Translated, it gives CASSSGGINEAFF.